This T cell receptor (beta chain) was recorded in a study of CD8+CD57+ T cells in acquired aplastic anemia. Whole-study findings and limits: For CD8+ Simpson's diversity, patients and controls showed no significant difference. Overlapping CD8+ CDR3 repertoires of patients and controls contained about 27 shared sequences.

Profiling that covered TCR beta VDJ and CDR3 relied on genomic DNA as its template. TCRdb analysed the reads with MiXCR anew, one entry per CDR3 protein. The sample holds fewer than 200,000 distinct CDR3 sequences; about 60% are singletons and the top ten take about 48%. This clonotype has a handful of counts. Its specificity is not known. Germline assignment: CDR1 KGHDR and CDR2 SFDVKD. The junction had 14 bases not matched to a gene; V was cut back by 4 bases and J by 9 bases. The CDR3 is made up of 17 amino acids. The origin of this receptor is a human donor in good health. This sequence joins TRBV24-1 and TRBJ2-1; 10 bases map to TRBD1. The sequenced material came from sorted CD4+, CD8+, or CD8+CD57+ T cells (not recorded which) from PBMCs. CDR3 region: CATSDPRDRGGYGEQFF. CDR3 DNA: TGTGCCACCAGTGACCCGAGGGACAGGGGAGGCTATGGTGAGCAGTTCTTC.